The 12 T cell receptor beta chains given below trace back to one sample, sequenced in a study of beta chain features in type 1 diabetes. Investigators reverse transcribed all isolated RNA, so they sequenced expressed TCRB transcripts. Assay used: immunoSEQ multiplex PCR; TCRdb lists only in-frame clones, some missing. The table lists hundreds of thousands of clones, around 16% of them singletons. Input material: naive CD4+ T cells from blood. These TCRs come from a young man in good health.

This clone was detected a few times. This sequence joins TRBV19 and TRBJ2-3, with 10 nucleotides matching TRBD2. The CDR3 is made up of 13 amino acids. Trimming at V came to 8 bases and at J to 4 bases, leaving 3 bases not matched to a gene. CDR1 is LNHDA and CDR2 is SQIVND in the germline V gene (reference sequence). Written as DNA, the CDR3 is TGTGCCAGTCGGACTAGCGGTGCAGATACGCAGTATTTT. Its protein product is CASRTSGADTQYF. Based on the CDR3 plus reference TRBV19 and TRBJ2-3, the full variable domain is DGGITQSPKYLFRKEGQNVTLSCEQNLNHDAMYWYRQDPGQGLRLIYYSQIVNDFQKGDIAEGYSVSREKKESFPLTVTSAQKNPTAFYLCASRTSGADTQYFGPGTRLTVL.

This clone was detected a few times. As DNA, the CDR3 is TGTGCCAGCAGTTTGGCCGGGACAGACACTAACTATGGCTACACCTTC. Protein product: CASSLAGTDTNYGYTF. The V call is TRBV28, the J call TRBJ1-2, with TRBD1 matching over 7 bases. Germline V gives CDR1 MDHEN, CDR2 SYDVKM. The CDR3 extends over 16 amino acids. The V segment lost 3 bases and the J segment 0 bases; nucleotides outside the gene matches: 7.

This clone was seen only a few times. Other DNA sequences in the sample encode the same CDR3. The V call is TRBV5-1, the J call TRBJ2-7; weak D call: TRBD1 (6 bases). Trimming stripped 0 bases from V and 0 bases from J, with 7 bases between. Germline V gene lookup returns CDR1 SGHRS and CDR2 YFSETQ. The CDR3 length is 14 residues. The CDR3 protein is CASSLGQVSYEQYF. The CDR3 DNA reads as TGCGCCAGCAGCTTGGGACAGGTCTCCTACGAGCAGTACTTC.

This clone was seen only a few times. The V call is TRBV20-1, the J call TRBJ1-5; D may be TRBD1 (5 bases). The germline gives CDR1 DFQATT, CDR2 SNEGSKA (reference sequence). Deletions cut 6 bases from V and 9 bases from J, with 12 bases between. The CDR3 extends over 11 amino acids. The CDR3 coding sequence is TGCAGTGCGGGGCGGTTAGGGCCCCAGCATTTT. Its translation: CSAGRLGPQHF.

This clone was seen a few times. The chain links TRBV9 to TRBJ2-3; the D is unclear. Trimming shortened V by 2 bases and J by 8 bases, and 21 bases separated the two germline ends. Per the germline V gene, CDR1 is SGDLS and CDR2 is YYNGEE. This CDR3 has 16 residues. The CDR3 region is CASSVGTLVPISTQYF. For the CDR3, the DNA is TGTGCCAGCAGCGTCGGAACCCTCGTTCCCATTTCTACGCAGTATTTT.

This clone was seen only a few times. The gene calls are TRBV7-3 and TRBJ2-7, with unresolved D. The ends were cut back, 2 bases at V and 2 bases at J, with 13 bases in the middle. CDR1 and CDR2 from the germline V gene are SGHTA and FQGTGA. This CDR3 is built from 15 residues. CDR3 in amino acids: CASSLYPALTYEQYF. The CDR3 DNA is TGTGCCAGCAGCTTATACCCAGCGCTCACCTACGAGCAGTACTTC.

A few counts support this clone. The genes are TRBV5-5 and TRBJ2-7; D call uncertain. The CDR3 totals 16 residues. Germline lookup yields CDR1 SGHKS and CDR2 YYEKEE (reference sequence). V was clipped by 5 bases and J by 3 bases, with 21 bases between them. The CDR3 reads CASSIGNNLENYEQYF. The CDR3 DNA follows: TGTGCCAGCAGTATTGGTAATAACCTTGAGAACTACGAGCAGTACTTC. Filled out from reference TRBV5-5 and TRBJ2-7, the complete variable domain reads DAGVTQSPTHLIKTRGQQVTLRCSPISGHKSVSWYQQVLGQGPQFIFQYYEKEERGRGNFPDRFSARQFPNYSSELNVNALLLGDSALYLCASSIGNNLENYEQYFGPGTRLTVT.

The CDR3 sequence: CASCPVVGTEAFF. The CDR3 DNA reads as TGTGCCAGCTGCCCGGTCGTTGGCACTGAAGCTTTCTTT. The chain uses TRBV7-3 and TRBJ1-1; D is unclear. Between the trimmed V and J ends, which lost 8 bases and 4 bases, there was a span of 14 bases. The CDR3 sequence is 13 residues long. CDR1 is SGHTA, CDR2 FQGTGA, per germline.

The chain recombines TRBV6-1 with TRBJ1-1; D gene uncertain. CDR1 and CDR2 from the germline V gene are MNHNS and SASEGT. Trimming removed 6 bases from V and 3 bases from J, with 8 bases in between. The CDR3 sequence is 12 residues long. The CDR3 DNA reads TGTGCCAGCAGCACCCGATACACTGAAGCTTTCTTT. Translated, it gives CASSTRYTEAFF.

The sample holds a few counts of this clone. This rearrangement joins TRBV5-4 to TRBJ2-5, with D perhaps given as TRBD1 or TRBD2 (6 bases each). The CDR3 covers 14 residues. From germline, CDR1 is SGHNT and CDR2 YYREEE (reference sequence). The V end was cut by 4 bases, the J end by 5 bases, with 15 bases between. This CDR3 reads CASSPLGGWETQYF. As DNA, the CDR3 is TGTGCCAGCAGCCCGCTGGGGGGCTGGGAGACCCAGTACTTC.

This clone was counted between two and nine times. The J gene is TRBJ1-4, the V gene TRBV5-4, with a tentative D call TRBD1 (5 bases). The CDR3 covers 12 residues. Germline loops: CDR1 SGHNT, CDR2 YYREEE (reference sequence). Trimming shortened V by 3 bases and J by 12 bases, and 12 bases separated the two germline ends. The CDR3 bases are TGTGCCAGCAGCTCAGCAGGGACGGAACTGTTTTTT. Encoded protein: CASSSAGTELFF.

Comments on this clone: Additional DNA sequences in this sample encode the identical CDR3. The chain is built from TRBV9 and TRBJ1-2; maybe TRBD1 (5 bases). Trimming shortened V by 2 bases and J by 5 bases, and 10 bases separated the two germline ends. The CDR3 runs to 13 residues. Germline V gene sequence: CDR1 SGDLS, CDR2 YYNGEE. CDR3 region: CASSVTGDYGYTF. The CDR3 nucleotides are TGTGCCAGCAGCGTTACAGGAGATTATGGCTACACCTTC.